Below are 12 T cell receptor beta chains sequenced from a single sample in a study of T cell changes during pregnancy in multiple sclerosis. The protocol was immunoSEQ multiplex PCR, while the TCRdb copy is restricted to in-frame clones and leaves out a portion. The table includes around 97,000 clones, approximately 90% detected once. The specimen comprised peripheral blood, sampled in the second trimester of pregnancy. These receptors were obtained from a female donor in good health, enrolled as a control in a pregnancy study.

The chain recombines TRBV5-1 with TRBJ1-4; 11 nucleotides line up with TRBD1. V gave up 0 bases and J gave up 10 bases; unmatched junction bases: 8. The germline CDR1 and CDR2 sequences are SGHRS and YFSETQ. This CDR3 has 16 amino acids. CDR3 in DNA: TGCGCCAGCAGCTTGGAAGGGACAGGGGGTTCTGTAAAACTGTTTTTT. As protein: CASSLEGTGGSVKLFF. The full variable domain, completed using reference TRBV5-1 and TRBJ1-4, is KAGVTQTPRYLIKTRGQQVTLSCSPISGHRSVSWYQQTPGQGLQFLFEYFSETQRNKGNFPGRFSGRQFSNSRSEMNVSTLELGDSALYLCASSLEGTGGSVKLFFGSGTQLSVL.

V usage is TRBV14 and J usage is TRBJ2-3, with 9 bases aligning to TRBD1. V lost 4 bases to trimming and J lost 4 bases; unmatched junction nucleotides: 9. The V gene's germline CDR1 is SGHDN and CDR2 FVKESK. The CDR3 is 16 amino acids. CDR3 nucleotide sequence: TGTGCCAGCAGCCGGGACAGGGCCGGGTGGCCAGATACGCAGTATTTT. Its translation is CASSRDRAGWPDTQYF.

The rearrangement joins TRBV7-2 to TRBJ1-6; a weak D match, TRBD1 (6 bases). V was trimmed by 1 base and J by 5 bases, leaving 6 bases between them. The germline V gene has CDR1 SGHTA and CDR2 FQGNSA. The CDR3 is 14 amino acids. The CDR3 DNA follows: TGTGCCAGCAGCTTAGGACAGGATAATTCACCCCTCCACTTT. Its protein is CASSLGQDNSPLHF.

This clone was counted between two and nine times. This chain connects TRBV28 to TRBJ1-6; tentative D call: TRBD1 (5 bases). V shed 5 bases and J shed 7 bases, with 18 bases lying between them. The CDR3 is made up of 16 amino acids. Germline V lookup: CDR1 MDHEN, CDR2 SYDVKM. The CDR3 DNA follows: TGTGCCAGCAGTAACCCGTCCTACAGGAACAATTCACCCCTCCACTTT. Its translation: CASSNPSYRNNSPLHF.

The gene calls are TRBV5-1 and TRBJ1-1; D remains unclear. Trimming took 4 bases from V and 5 from J, leaving 18 bases between them. The CDR3 consists of 15 residues. CDR1 is SGHRS and CDR2 is YFSETQ in the germline V gene. The CDR3, as DNA: TGCGCCAGCAGCGAGGGAACGTGGAGAGCTACTGAAGCTTTCTTT. As protein: CASSEGTWRATEAFF.

This sequence joins TRBV6-6 and TRBJ2-3; 9 bases align to TRBD2. Trimming took 11 bases from V and 2 from J; bases not matched to a gene: 5. Germline CDR1 and CDR2: MNHNY and SVGAGI (reference sequence). This CDR3 has 13 amino acids. CDR3 sequence: CACGGEDTDTQYF. DNA of the CDR3: TGTGCCTGCGGGGGGGAGGACACAGATACGCAGTATTTT.

The chain is built from TRBV27 and TRBJ2-7; D is unresolved. The germline V gene encodes CDR1 MNHEY and CDR2 SMNVEV (reference sequence). V lost 0 bases and J lost 5, with 8 bases in between. CDR3 length: 13 residues. The CDR3 loop reads CASSLSRFHEQYF. The CDR3, as DNA: TGTGCCAGCAGTTTATCACGGTTCCACGAGCAGTACTTC.

The chain couples TRBV6-4 to TRBJ1-5; tentative D call: TRBD1 (5 bases). The ends were cut back, 4 bases at V and 5 bases at J, with 12 bases in the middle. Germline V lookup: CDR1 MRHNA, CDR2 SNTAGT. The CDR3 spans 14 residues. CDR3 loop: CASSGQGGDQPQHF. In nucleotides, the CDR3 is TGTGCCAGCAGTGGGCAGGGTGGGGATCAGCCCCAGCATTTT.

This chain uses TRBV27 with TRBJ1-4; D is unclear. The CDR3 is 15 residues long. Trimming left V 3 bases short and J 4 bases short, with 12 bases between. Per the germline V gene, CDR1 is MNHEY and CDR2 is SMNVEV (reference sequence). This CDR3 reads CASSFRRAINEKLFF. The CDR3 DNA reads as TGTGCCAGCAGTTTTCGGAGGGCCATTAATGAAAAACTGTTTTTT.

The chain is built from TRBV6-4 and TRBJ1-5, with no clear D. The germline CDR1 and CDR2 sequences are MRHNA and SNTAGT. The CDR3 is 13 amino acids. V lost 8 bases to trimming and J lost 6 bases, with 14 bases between them. The CDR3 loop is CASLIGGGQPQHF. Here the CDR3 DNA reads TGTGCCAGCCTAATCGGTGGCGGTCAGCCCCAGCATTTT.

V is TRBV4-1 and J is TRBJ2-1; 10 positions agree with TRBD2. The CDR3 has 16 residues. Germline assignment: CDR1 MGHRA and CDR2 YSYEKL. The ends lost 3 bases at V and 6 bases at J; junction bases unmatched: 8. The CDR3 sequence is CASSHVTGTSANEQFF. The CDR3 nucleotides read TGCGCCAGCAGCCATGTTACCGGGACTAGCGCCAATGAGCAGTTCTTC.

The chain links TRBV7-9 to TRBJ2-3; 12 bases agree with TRBD2. Germline V gene sequence: CDR1 SEHNR, CDR2 FQNEAQ (reference sequence). The CDR3 contains 15 residues. J was trimmed by 6 bases and V by 5 bases; bases with no gene match: 6. CDR3 in amino acids: CASSPSGGVTDTQYF. Here the CDR3 DNA reads TGTGCCAGCAGCCCTAGCGGGGGGGTCACGGATACGCAGTATTTT. The entire variable domain, with the rest obtained from reference TRBV7-9 and TRBJ2-3, is as follows: DTGVSQNPRHKITKRGQNVTFRCDPISEHNRLYWYRQTLGQGPEFLTYFQNEAQLEKSRLLSDRFSAERPKGSFSTLEIQRTEQGDSAMYLCASSPSGGVTDTQYFGPGTRLTVL.